Sequencing of this T cell receptor beta chain was carried out in a study of blood T cell repertoires in COVID-19. Study background: The cDNA or gDNA used as material had been derived from T cells, B-cell-depleted T cells, or PBMCs.

Original methodology: Nucleated cell number was recorded as an estimate derived from reference gene primer amplification. The protocol was immunoSEQ multiplex PCR, while the TCRdb copy is restricted to in-frame clones and leaves out a portion. V, J and clone size reflect that table, while D and trimming were determined from the DNA. The sample carries more than 200,000 clones, about 85% recorded once. CDR3 length: 12 residues. The germline CDR1 and CDR2 sequences are SGHAT and FQDESV (reference sequence). Trimming shortened V by 6 bases and J by 5 bases, and 10 bases separated the two germline ends. The sequence was obtained from a woman older than 75 with acute or convalescent COVID-19. Sequencing used peripheral blood. J is TRBJ1-1 and V is TRBV11-1; D not resolved. The CDR3 spells CASSTKETEAFF. The DNA for the CDR3 is TGTGCCAGCAGTACAAAGGAGACTGAAGCTTTCTTT. Full variable domain (rest looked up from reference TRBV11-1 and TRBJ1-1): EAEVAQSPRYKITEKSQAVAFWCDPISGHATLYWYRQILGQGPELLVQFQDESVVDDSQLPKDRFSAERLKGVDSTLKIQPAELGDSAMYLCASSTKETEAFFGQGTRLTVV.